This TCR beta chain came from a study of T cell responses to AZD1222 COVID-19 vaccine. Assay used: immunoSEQ multiplex PCR; TCRdb lists only in-frame clones, some missing. This sample has about 120,000 clones; approximately 90% occur once, and the top ten carry 3%. Study-wide results and caveats: The sample set comprised mostly white British donors with more females, and clonal diversity was possibly underestimated. Regions 160-218 and 743-854 held dominance among vaccine-associated CD4 TCRs, which spanned spike. Sampled repertoires all dated from after the peak T cell response.

Germline V lookup: CDR1 SGHNT, CDR2 YENEEA. The CDR3 extends over 17 amino acids. Unmatched junction bases numbered 12, after V lost 5 bases and J lost 3 bases. As concerns this clone: No antigen is known for it.

Pooling was applied to second doses at about 4 or about 12 weeks. This chain connects TRBV11-3 to TRBJ2-4; TRBD1 aligns across 8 bases. Sequences were derived from peripheral blood, sampled 28 days after the second AZD1222 dose. The TCR sequence derives from an adult who received the AZD1222 COVID-19 vaccine. CDR3 DNA sequence: TGTGCCAGCAGCCGTCCCCGGACAGGGCGGGACAAAAACATTCAGTACTTC. Amino acid sequence: CASSRPRTGRDKNIQYF. Drawing the rest from reference TRBV11-3 and TRBJ2-4, the complete variable domain is EAGVVQSPRYKIIEKKQPVAFWCNPISGHNTLYWYLQNLGQGPELLIRYENEEAVDDSQLPKDRFSAERLKGVDSTLKIQPAELGDSAVYLCASSRPRTGRDKNIQYFGAGTRLSVL.